Below are 20 T cell receptor beta chains sequenced from a single sample in a study of memory CD4+ T cells and cytomegalovirus serostatus. The sort gate was single viable CD3+CD4+CD8-CD45RO+ cells for memory CD4+ T cells. Here immunoSEQ multiplex PCR was the method, and the copy in TCRdb shows in-frame clones only, minus some. The sample gives fewer than 50,000 clones, 60% to 85% of which show up once; under 7.5% is in the top ten. Sequenced: memory CD4+ T cells from blood. The receptors stem from an adult in good health and CMV-seronegative.

The chain joins TRBV27 to TRBJ2-6; no definite D call. Trimming removed 9 bases at V and 0 bases at J, with 6 bases between. Germline lookup yields CDR1 MNHEY and CDR2 SMNVEV (reference sequence). The CDR3 sequence is 13 residues long. The CDR3 sequence is CASGLSGANVLTF. DNA of the CDR3: TGTGCCAGTGGGCTCTCTGGGGCCAACGTCCTGACTTTC. The complete variable domain, with remaining parts taken from reference TRBV27 and TRBJ2-6, reads EAQVTQNPRYLITVTGKKLTVTCSQNMNHEYMSWYRQDPGLGLRQIYYSMNVEVTDKGDVPEGYKVSRKEKRNFPLILESPSPNQTSLYFCASGLSGANVLTFGAGSRLTVL.

The rearrangement uses TRBV7-2 and TRBJ1-1; D perhaps matches TRBD1 (5 bases). This CDR3 comprises 15 residues. Germline V gene lookup returns CDR1 SGHTA and CDR2 FQGNSA. V was trimmed by 2 bases and J by 4 bases, leaving 14 bases between them. The CDR3 DNA follows: TGTGCCAGCAGCTTACTTCTTCAGGGAAGCACTGAAGCTTTCTTT. The encoded protein is CASSLLLQGSTEAFF.

This chain links TRBV27 with TRBJ1-1; a possible D gene is TRBD1 (5 bases). Germline lookup yields CDR1 MNHEY and CDR2 SMNVEV (reference sequence). The CDR3 length is 14 residues. V was trimmed by 8 bases and J by 3 bases, leaving 16 bases between them. DNA for the CDR3: TGTGCCAGCGGGGCCCGGGTCGGGGACACTGAAGCTTTCTTT. Its protein product is CASGARVGDTEAFF.

The V gene is TRBV10-3, the J gene TRBJ1-2; 10 bases align to TRBD1. The J segment lost 5 bases and the V segment lost 3 bases, leaving 9 bases of the junction unmatched. There are 16 residues in the CDR3. Germline CDR1 ENHRY, CDR2 SYGVKD. CDR3 protein: CAISEGTGEIGYGYTF. CDR3 DNA: TGTGCCATCAGTGAAGGGACAGGGGAAATAGGGTATGGCTACACCTTC.

This chain uses TRBV30 with TRBJ2-5, with D perhaps given as TRBD1 or TRBD2 (6 bases each). The germline V gene encodes CDR1 GTSNPN and CDR2 SVGIG (reference sequence). CDR3 length equals 13 residues. V dropped 0 bases and J dropped 4 bases, with 9 bases sitting between them. The CDR3 sequence is CAWSVEGGETQYF. CDR3 sequence (DNA): TGTGCCTGGAGTGTTGAGGGGGGAGAGACCCAGTACTTC.

V gene TRBV28 combines with J gene TRBJ1-2, with TRBD1 as a possible D gene (5 bases). The CDR3 is 15 residues long. Deletions cut 6 bases from V and 3 bases from J, with 17 bases between. The germline CDR1 and CDR2 sequences are MDHEN and SYDVKM. CDR3 residues: CASRDRGIRDYGYTF. The CDR3 nucleotides are TGTGCCAGCAGGGATCGGGGGATAAGGGACTATGGCTACACCTTC.

The chain carries TRBV2 and TRBJ2-3; a weak D match, TRBD2 (6 bases). The CDR3 totals 14 residues. V was cut by 9 bases and J by 1 base, with 14 bases left in between. The germline gives CDR1 SNHLY, CDR2 FYNNEI. The DNA of the CDR3 is TGTGCCAGGGGAGTGGGAGGCCGCACAGATACGCAGTATTTT. It encodes CARGVGGRTDTQYF.

The chain recombines TRBV5-1 with TRBJ2-1; possible D gene TRBD1, 5 bases. Germline lookup yields CDR1 SGHRS and CDR2 YFSETQ. CDR3 length: 14 residues. V was pared by 2 bases and J by 3 bases, with 9 bases between. CDR3 sequence reads: CASSFEGDYNEQFF. DNA for the CDR3: TGCGCCAGCAGCTTTGAAGGGGACTACAATGAGCAGTTCTTC.

This clone was detected only a few times. J is TRBJ2-7 and V is TRBV19; TRBD1 agrees at 9 bases. CDR1 and CDR2 from the germline V gene are LNHDA and SQIVND (reference sequence). Trimming removed 5 bases from V and 6 bases from J; junction bases left unmatched: 14. The length of the CDR3 is 16 residues. Written as DNA, the CDR3 is TGTGCCAGTAGTTTCCTACAGGGGGCGCGGCCCGTCGAGCAGTACTTC. Protein sequence: CASSFLQGARPVEQYF.

The V and J genes are TRBV18 and TRBJ1-5; unclear D gene. V was cut by 6 bases and J by 0 bases, with 12 bases left in between. Germline CDR1 reads KGHSH; CDR2 reads LQKENI. The CDR3 contains 15 residues. This chain's CDR3 is CASSAQKTSNQPQHF. The DNA for the CDR3 is TGTGCCAGCTCGGCGCAGAAGACTAGCAATCAGCCCCAGCATTTT.

This clone was counted a single time. The V call is TRBV15, the J call TRBJ2-5; D gene uncertain. Germline CDR1 reads LNHNV; CDR2 reads YYDKDF (reference sequence). Trimming removed 0 bases at V and 5 bases at J, with 4 bases between. The CDR3 consists of 12 residues. This CDR3 is CATSRDMETQYF. The DNA for the CDR3 is TGTGCCACCAGCAGAGATATGGAGACCCAGTACTTC.

This chain links TRBV28 with TRBJ2-7, with 8 positions matching TRBD2. The CDR3 runs 15 residues. Germline CDR1 is MDHEN and CDR2 is SYDVKM. Trimming at V came to 5 bases and at J to 3 bases, leaving 9 bases not matched to a gene. CDR3 loop: CASSPTGTSSYEQYF. The DNA of the CDR3 is TGTGCCAGCAGTCCCACCGGGACTAGTAGCTACGAGCAGTACTTC. Full variable domain (remainder filled in from reference TRBV28 and TRBJ2-7): DVKVTQSSRYLVKRTGEKVFLECVQDMDHENMFWYRQDPGLGLRLIYFSYDVKMKEKGDIPEGYSVSREKKERFSLILESASTNQTSMYLCASSPTGTSSYEQYFGPGTRLTVT.

This rearrangement joins TRBV2 to TRBJ2-3, with D perhaps matching TRBD1 (5 bases). Germline V CDR1 and CDR2: SNHLY, FYNNEI. The CDR3 has 16 residues. Trimming pared 4 bases from V and 1 base from J, leaving 15 bases between. The chain's CDR3 is CASSVTSGLGTDTQYF. In DNA form, the CDR3 reads TGTGCCAGCAGTGTGACTTCAGGGCTTGGCACAGATACGCAGTATTTT.

This clone has more than one count but fewer than ten. The V gene is TRBV6-6, the J gene TRBJ1-1; 7 bases are shared with TRBD1. The CDR3 has 15 residues. Germline V gene lookup returns CDR1 MNHNY and CDR2 SVGAGI (reference sequence). The trim removed 0 bases at V and 0 bases at J, leaving 1 base unmatched. The CDR3 here is CASSYSQGMNTEAFF. The CDR3 bases are TGTGCCAGCAGTTACTCACAGGGGATGAACACTGAAGCTTTCTTT.

DNA for the CDR3: TGTGCCAGTAGTTTCTACCAACAGGGAGGGGCGGAAGCTTTCTTT. This codes for CASSFYQQGGAEAFF. The chain links TRBV19 to TRBJ1-1, with a tentative D call TRBD1 (6 bases). CDR1 is LNHDA, CDR2 SQIVND, per germline (reference sequence). The CDR3 loop spans 15 amino acids. V was shortened by 5 bases and J by 8 bases, with 21 bases between the two germline ends.

This clone was counted once. The gene calls are TRBV29-1 and TRBJ2-2; 10 bases agree with TRBD2. V was pared by 4 bases and J by 5 bases, with 10 bases of the junction left unmatched. Germline V gene lookup returns CDR1 SQVTM and CDR2 ANQGSEA. This CDR3 has 16 amino acids. The CDR3 reads CSVGSSSGSMTGELFF. CDR3 DNA: TGCAGCGTTGGCTCTTCTAGCGGGAGCATGACCGGGGAGCTGTTTTTT.

This chain's CDR3 is CSVRVQATNEKLFF. CDR3 coding DNA: TGCAGCGTCCGAGTACAGGCAACTAATGAAAAACTGTTTTTT. The rearrangement joins TRBV29-1 to TRBJ1-4; TRBD1 is a possible D gene (5 bases). The CDR3 length is 14 residues. From germline, CDR1 is SQVTM and CDR2 ANQGSEA. V dropped 6 bases and J dropped 0 bases, with 11 bases sitting between them. The whole variable domain, filled in from reference TRBV29-1 and TRBJ1-4, reads SAVISQKPSRDICQRGTSLTIQCQVDSQVTMMFWYRQQPGQSLTLIATANQGSEATYESGFVIDKFPISRPNLTFSTLTVSNMSPEDSSIYLCSVRVQATNEKLFFGSGTQLSVL.

The chain has TRBV5-6 and TRBJ2-7; D perhaps matches TRBD2 (5 bases). The CDR3 sequence is 13 residues long. CDR1 and CDR2 from the germline V gene are SGHDT and YYEEEE. V lost 4 bases and J lost 0, with 8 bases in between. CDR3 sequence: CASSPGSSYEQYF. CDR3 DNA sequence: TGTGCCAGCAGCCCGGGGAGCTCCTACGAGCAGTACTTC. Together with reference TRBV5-6 and TRBJ2-7, the CDR3 gives the full variable domain: DAGVTQSPTHLIKTRGQQVTLRCSPKSGHDTVSWYQQALGQGPQFIFQYYEEEERQRGNFPDRFSGHQFPNYSSELNVNALLLGDSALYLCASSPGSSYEQYFGPGTRLTVT.

The chain uses TRBV6-5 and TRBJ1-2, with 7 bases lining up with TRBD1. The J segment lost 4 bases and the V segment lost 0 bases, leaving 2 bases of the junction unmatched. Germline V gives CDR1 MNHEY, CDR2 SVGAGI. This CDR3 comprises 14 residues. DNA of the CDR3: TGTGCCAGCAGTTACTCGAGGGACAGCTATGGCTACACCTTC. Its translation is CASSYSRDSYGYTF.

The table lists this clone with a few counts. The chain links TRBV4-3 to TRBJ2-2, with 7 positions matching TRBD2. Per the germline V gene, CDR1 is LGHNA and CDR2 is YSLEER. V dropped 0 bases and J dropped 7; count of bases not matched to a gene: 14. This CDR3 spans 18 amino acids. The CDR3 DNA reads as TGCGCCAGCAGCCAAGATCCCCAAGCGGGACGGTCCGGCGGGGAGCTGTTTTTT. Encoded protein: CASSQDPQAGRSGGELFF.